The entry below describes one TCR beta chain. Its antigen is unknown. At one of its ends the junction is not consistent with the germline gene, which may arise from a read error. This sample is drawn from a study of response to subunit inactivated influenza vaccine (dated 2018 in TCRdb). In the study overall: Deep quantitative profiling of the T cell receptor repertoire was used in the study to follow responses to a trivalent subunit inactivated influenza vaccine. General study outcomes and caveats: The authors suggested that each seasonal influenza vaccination may recruit only a limited number of new T cells.

Receptors were amplified or captured by RT-PCR. The instrument was an Illumina HiSeq 2500. TCRdb applied fastp at Q25 and MiXCR to the public reads, then kept only in-frame beta chains. Entries that share a CDR3 protein sequence are merged under the most common genes and DNA. Present in this sample are some 190,000 distinct CDR3 sequences, 13% to 15% of which were seen just once. In total, the top ten clones hold roughly 25% of the sample. Measured from the cysteine to the phenylalanine, the CDR3 is 15 residues long. The CDR3 DNA has 45 bases and is translated from base 1. The germline V gene supplies CDR1 SGHVS and CDR2 FQNEAQ.

This material consisted of CD8+ T cells sorted from PBMCs, taken about 5 days after vaccination. The sequence links TRBV7-8 to TRBJ1-5, with the D gene too uncertain to name. The clonotype was recovered from a man in his fifties or sixties who received an inactivated influenza vaccine. Donor details come from another sample of the same person, matched by shared clones. The DNA sequence reads TGTGCCAGCAGCTTAGTCTTCGGCAGGAATCATCCCCAGCATTTT. The translation is CASSLVFGRNHPQHF.